This TCR beta chain stems from a study of T cell responses to AZD1222 COVID-19 vaccine. Whole-study context: It was second doses at about 4 or about 12 weeks that were pooled. General observations from the study: White British people made up most donors, females outnumbered males, and clonal diversity was possibly underestimated. Reportedly, nearly half of unique spike TCRs recognized epitopes outside B.1.351/B.1.1.7 mutations. Dominant at 160-218 and 743-854, vaccine-associated CD4 TCRs also spanned spike.

Remarks on this clone: Its antigen is not known.

The assay was immunoSEQ multiplex PCR, and TCRdb's table has in-frame clones only and misses some. Here the sample spans 110,000 to 150,000 clones, 80% to 90% being singletons. V was shortened by 1 base and J by 0 bases, with 2 bases between the two germline ends. The CDR3 is made up of 13 amino acids. The sample consisted of peripheral blood, taken on day 0 of AZD1222 vaccination. The TCR originated in an adult in good health. V usage is TRBV12-3 or TRBV12-4 and J usage is TRBJ2-3; D is undetermined. CDR3 bases: TGTGCCAGCAGTTTAGAGAGCACAGATACGCAGTATTTT. It codes for CASSLESTDTQYF.